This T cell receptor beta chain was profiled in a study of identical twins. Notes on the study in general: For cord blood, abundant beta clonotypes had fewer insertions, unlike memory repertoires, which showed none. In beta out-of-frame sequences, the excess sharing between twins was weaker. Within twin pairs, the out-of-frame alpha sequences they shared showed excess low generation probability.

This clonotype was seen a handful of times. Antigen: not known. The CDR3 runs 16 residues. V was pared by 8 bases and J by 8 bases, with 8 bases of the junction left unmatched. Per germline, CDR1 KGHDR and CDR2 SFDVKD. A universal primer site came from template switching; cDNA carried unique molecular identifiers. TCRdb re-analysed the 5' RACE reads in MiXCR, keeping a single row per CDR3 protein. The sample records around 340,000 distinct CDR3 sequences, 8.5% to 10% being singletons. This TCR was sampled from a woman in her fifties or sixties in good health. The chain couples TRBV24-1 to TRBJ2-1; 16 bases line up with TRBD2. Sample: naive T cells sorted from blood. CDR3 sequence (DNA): TGTGCCACCAAAGGGGGACTAGCGGGAGGGGCAGATGAGCAGTTCTTC. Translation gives CATKGGLAGGADEQFF.